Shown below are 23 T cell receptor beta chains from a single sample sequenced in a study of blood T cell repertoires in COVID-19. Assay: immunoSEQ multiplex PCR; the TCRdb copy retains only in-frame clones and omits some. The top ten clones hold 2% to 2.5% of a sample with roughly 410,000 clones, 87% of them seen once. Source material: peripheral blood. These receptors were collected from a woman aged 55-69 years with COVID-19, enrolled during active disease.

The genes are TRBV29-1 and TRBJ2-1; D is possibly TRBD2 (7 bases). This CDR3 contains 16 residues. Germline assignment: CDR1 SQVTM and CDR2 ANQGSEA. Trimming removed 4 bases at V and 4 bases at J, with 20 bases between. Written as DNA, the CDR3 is TGCAGCGTTGGCGGTTTGGGCGGGGGCCTATACAATGAGCAGTTCTTC. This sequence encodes CSVGGLGGGLYNEQFF.

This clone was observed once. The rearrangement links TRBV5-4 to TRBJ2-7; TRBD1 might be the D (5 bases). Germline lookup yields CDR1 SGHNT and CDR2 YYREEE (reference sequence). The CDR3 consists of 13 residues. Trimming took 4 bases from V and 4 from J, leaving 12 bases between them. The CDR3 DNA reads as TGTGCCAGCAGCACGTTGGGGCCTTACGAGCAGTACTTC. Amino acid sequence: CASSTLGPYEQYF.

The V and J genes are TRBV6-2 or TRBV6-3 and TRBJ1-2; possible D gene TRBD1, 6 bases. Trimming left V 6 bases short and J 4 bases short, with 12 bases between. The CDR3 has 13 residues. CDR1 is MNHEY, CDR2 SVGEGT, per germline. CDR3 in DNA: TGTGCCAGCAGCGCAGGGGTAGGCTATGGCTACACCTTC. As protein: CASSAGVGYGYTF.

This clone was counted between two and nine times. This CDR3 is CASRPGPYNSPLHF. As DNA, the CDR3 is TGTGCCAGCAGGCCGGGTCCCTATAATTCACCCCTCCACTTT. The rearrangement uses TRBV27 and TRBJ1-6; no definite D call. Germline V gene lookup returns CDR1 MNHEY and CDR2 SMNVEV (reference sequence). The CDR3 consists of 14 residues. The V gene lost 6 bases and the J gene lost 2 bases, with 8 bases spanning the gap.

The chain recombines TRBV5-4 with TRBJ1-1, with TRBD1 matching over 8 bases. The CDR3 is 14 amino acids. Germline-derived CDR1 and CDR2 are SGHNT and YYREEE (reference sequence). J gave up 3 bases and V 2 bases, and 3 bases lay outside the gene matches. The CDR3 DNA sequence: TGTGCCAGCAGCTTCTTGACAGGGGACACTGAAGCTTTCTTT. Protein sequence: CASSFLTGDTEAFF.

The CDR3 DNA follows: TGTGCCTGTAGCGGGGGGGCCAGCGATACGCAGTATTTT. Amino acids: CACSGGASDTQYF. This sequence joins TRBV30 and TRBJ2-3; 11 bases map to TRBD2. With 6 bases clipped from V and 6 bases from J, the junction kept 5 bases outside the gene matches. This CDR3 comprises 13 residues. The germline V gene has CDR1 GTSNPN and CDR2 SVGIG (reference sequence).

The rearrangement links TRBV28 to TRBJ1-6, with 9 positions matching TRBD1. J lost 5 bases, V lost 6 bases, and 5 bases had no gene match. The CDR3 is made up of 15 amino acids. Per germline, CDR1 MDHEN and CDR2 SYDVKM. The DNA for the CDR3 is TGTGCCAGCAGCGGGACAGGGAAAAATAATTCACCCCTCCACTTT. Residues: CASSGTGKNNSPLHF.

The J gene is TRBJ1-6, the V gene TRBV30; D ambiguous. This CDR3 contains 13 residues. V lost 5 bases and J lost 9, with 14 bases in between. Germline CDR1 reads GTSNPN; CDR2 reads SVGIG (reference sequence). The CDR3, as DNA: TGTGCCTGGGGGAGGGAGGCGGTTTCACCCCTCCACTTT. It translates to CAWGREAVSPLHF.

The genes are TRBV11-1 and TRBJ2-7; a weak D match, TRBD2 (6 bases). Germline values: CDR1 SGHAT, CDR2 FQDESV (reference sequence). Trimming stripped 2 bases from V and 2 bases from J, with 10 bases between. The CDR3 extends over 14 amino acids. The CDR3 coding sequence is TGTGCCAGCAGCTTACTCGGGGGAACCTACGAGCAGTACTTC. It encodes CASSLLGGTYEQYF. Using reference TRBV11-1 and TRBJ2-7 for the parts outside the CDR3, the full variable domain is EAEVAQSPRYKITEKSQAVAFWCDPISGHATLYWYRQILGQGPELLVQFQDESVVDDSQLPKDRFSAERLKGVDSTLKIQPAELGDSAMYLCASSLLGGTYEQYFGPGTRLTVT.

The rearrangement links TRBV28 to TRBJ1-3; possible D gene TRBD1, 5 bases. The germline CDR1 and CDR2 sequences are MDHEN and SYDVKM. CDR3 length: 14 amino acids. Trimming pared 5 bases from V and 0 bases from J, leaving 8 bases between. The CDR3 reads CASSGHYSGNTIYF. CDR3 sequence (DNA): TGTGCCAGCAGTGGACACTACTCTGGAAACACCATATATTTT.

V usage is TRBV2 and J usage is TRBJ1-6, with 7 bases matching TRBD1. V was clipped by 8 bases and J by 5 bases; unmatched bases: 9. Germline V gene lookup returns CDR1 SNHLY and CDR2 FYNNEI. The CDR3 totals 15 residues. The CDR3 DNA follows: TGTGCCAGCTTTATCTCCGGGACAGATAATTCACCCCTCCACTTT. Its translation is CASFISGTDNSPLHF. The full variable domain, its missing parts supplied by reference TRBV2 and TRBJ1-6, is EPEVTQTPSHQVTQMGQEVILRCVPISNHLYFYWYRQILGQKVEFLVSFYNNEISEKSEIFDDQFSVERPDGSNFTLKIRSTKLEDSAMYFCASFISGTDNSPLHFGNGTRLTVT.

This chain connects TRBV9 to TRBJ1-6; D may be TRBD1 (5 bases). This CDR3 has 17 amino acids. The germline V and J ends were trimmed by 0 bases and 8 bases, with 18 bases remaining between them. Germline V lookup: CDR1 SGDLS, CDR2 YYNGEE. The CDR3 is CASSVDRRFGGDSPLHF. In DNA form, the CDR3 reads TGTGCCAGCAGCGTAGATAGGAGGTTCGGGGGTGATTCACCCCTCCACTTT.

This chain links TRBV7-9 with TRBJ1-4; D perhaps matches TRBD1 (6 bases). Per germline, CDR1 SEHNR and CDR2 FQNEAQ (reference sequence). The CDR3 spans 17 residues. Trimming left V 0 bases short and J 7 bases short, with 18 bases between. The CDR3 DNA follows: TGTGCCAGCAGCTTAGCGGGTAAACGGCAGGGGAGTGAAAAACTGTTTTTT. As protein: CASSLAGKRQGSEKLFF.

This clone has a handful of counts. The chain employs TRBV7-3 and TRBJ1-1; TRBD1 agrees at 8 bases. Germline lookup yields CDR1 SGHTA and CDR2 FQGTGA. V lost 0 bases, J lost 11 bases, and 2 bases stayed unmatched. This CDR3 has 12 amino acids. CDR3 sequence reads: CASSLTDRGAFF. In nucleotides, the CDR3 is TGTGCCAGCAGCTTAACAGACAGGGGTGCTTTCTTT.

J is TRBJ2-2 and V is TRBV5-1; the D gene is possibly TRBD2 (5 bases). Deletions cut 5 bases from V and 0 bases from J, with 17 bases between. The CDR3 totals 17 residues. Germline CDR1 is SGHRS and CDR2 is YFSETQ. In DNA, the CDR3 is TGCGCCAGCAGTTCGAAGGGAGAATACGCGAACACCGGGGAGCTGTTTTTT. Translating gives CASSSKGEYANTGELFF.

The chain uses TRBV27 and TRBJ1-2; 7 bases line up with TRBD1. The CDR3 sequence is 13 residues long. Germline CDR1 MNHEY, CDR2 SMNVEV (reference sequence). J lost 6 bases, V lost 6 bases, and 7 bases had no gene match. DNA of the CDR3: TGTGCCAGCAGACGAGGGGGCGCGGATGGCTACACCTTC. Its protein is CASRRGGADGYTF.

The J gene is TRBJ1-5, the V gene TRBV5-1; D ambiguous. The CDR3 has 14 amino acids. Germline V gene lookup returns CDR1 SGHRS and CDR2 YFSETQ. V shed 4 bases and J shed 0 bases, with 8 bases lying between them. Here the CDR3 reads CASSQEGSNQPQHF. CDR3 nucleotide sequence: TGCGCCAGCAGCCAGGAGGGTAGCAATCAGCCCCAGCATTTT.

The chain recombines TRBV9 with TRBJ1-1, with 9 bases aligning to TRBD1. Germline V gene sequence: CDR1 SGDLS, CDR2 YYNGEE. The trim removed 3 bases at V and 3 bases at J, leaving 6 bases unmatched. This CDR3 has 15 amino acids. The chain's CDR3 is CASSAYRTGDTEAFF. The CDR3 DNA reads TGTGCCAGCAGCGCCTACCGGACAGGGGACACTGAAGCTTTCTTT.

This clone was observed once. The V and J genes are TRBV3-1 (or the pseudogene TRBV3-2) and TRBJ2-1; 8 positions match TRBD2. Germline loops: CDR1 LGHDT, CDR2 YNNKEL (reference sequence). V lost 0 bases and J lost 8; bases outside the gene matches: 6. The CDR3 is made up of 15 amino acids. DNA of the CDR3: TGTGCCAGCAGCCAAGAGGGGCGGGGGGTGGATGAGCAGTTCTTC. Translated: CASSQEGRGVDEQFF.

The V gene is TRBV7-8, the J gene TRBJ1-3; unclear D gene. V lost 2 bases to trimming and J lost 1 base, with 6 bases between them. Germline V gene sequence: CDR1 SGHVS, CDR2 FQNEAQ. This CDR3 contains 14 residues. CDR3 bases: TGTGCCAGCAGCTTACGGGGATCTGGAAACACCATATATTTT. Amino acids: CASSLRGSGNTIYF.

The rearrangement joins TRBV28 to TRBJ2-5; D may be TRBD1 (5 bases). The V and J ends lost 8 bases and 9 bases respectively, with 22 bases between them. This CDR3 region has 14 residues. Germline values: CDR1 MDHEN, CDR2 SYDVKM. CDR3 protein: CASLNLYGQGAQYF. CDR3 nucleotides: TGTGCCAGCTTAAATTTATACGGCCAGGGTGCCCAGTACTTC.

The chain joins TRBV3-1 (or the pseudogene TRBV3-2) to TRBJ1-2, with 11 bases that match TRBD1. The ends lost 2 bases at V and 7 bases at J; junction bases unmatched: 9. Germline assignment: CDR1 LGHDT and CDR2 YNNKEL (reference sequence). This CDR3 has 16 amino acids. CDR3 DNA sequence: TGTGCCAGCAGCCAACACGGCGGACAGGGGGCGATTGGCTACACCTTC. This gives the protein CASSQHGGQGAIGYTF.

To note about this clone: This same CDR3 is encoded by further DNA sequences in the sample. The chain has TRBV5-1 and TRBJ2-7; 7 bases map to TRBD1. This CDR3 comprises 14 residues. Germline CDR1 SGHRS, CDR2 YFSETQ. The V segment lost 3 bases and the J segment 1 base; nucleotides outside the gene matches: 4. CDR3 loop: CASSSGQPSYEQYF. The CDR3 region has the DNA TGCGCCAGCAGCTCGGGACAGCCTTCCTACGAGCAGTACTTC. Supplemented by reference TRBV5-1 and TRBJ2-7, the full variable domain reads KAGVTQTPRYLIKTRGQQVTLSCSPISGHRSVSWYQQTPGQGLQFLFEYFSETQRNKGNFPGRFSGRQFSNSRSEMNVSTLELGDSALYLCASSSGQPSYEQYFGPGTRLTVT.